The 11 T cell receptor beta chains below were found in one sample sequenced in a study of identical twins (dated by TCRdb to 2015 to 2016). To prepare the library, 5' RACE was applied. The listed sequencing device is Illumina HiSeq 2000. TCRdb reanalyzed the raw reads on its own, using fastp at Q25 for trimming and MiXCR for clone calling, and kept in-frame beta chains. Rows matching on CDR3 protein sequence are summarized as one entry with the most common DNA and genes. Here the sample has 1.5 million or so distinct CDR3 sequences; less than 40% occur a single time. Around 0.25% of the sample lies in the top ten. Sequenced: cord blood. These receptors originate from a newborn girl in good health.

The genes are TRBV24-1 and TRBJ2-5, with unresolved D. V was shortened by 4 bases and J by 3 bases, with 8 bases between the two germline ends. The CDR3 covers 13 residues. Germline CDR1 KGHDR, CDR2 SFDVKD. In DNA form, the CDR3 reads TGTGCCACCAGTGAGGGTCTGAAAGAGACCCAGTACTTC. It is translated as CATSEGLKETQYF.

The chain uses TRBV6-1 and TRBJ2-5; possibly TRBD2 for D (5 bases). The J call may not be correct, given that the DNA end is closer to TRBJ2-7. The germline V gene encodes CDR1 MNHNS and CDR2 SASEGT. The CDR3 consists of 14 residues. In DNA form, the CDR3 reads TGTGCCAGCAGTGTAGGTGTCGGACTCCCCGAGCAGTACTTC. Translated: CASSVGVGLPEQYF.

The rearrangement uses TRBV7-9 and TRBJ2-1; 14 bases map to TRBD2. This CDR3 contains 16 residues. Germline CDR1 SEHNR, CDR2 FQNEAQ (reference sequence). The V segment lost 4 bases and the J segment 8 bases; nucleotides outside the gene matches: 7. The CDR3 sequence is CASSYGTSGSWDEQFF. The CDR3, as DNA: TGTGCCAGCAGCTACGGGACTAGCGGGAGTTGGGATGAGCAGTTCTTC.

The chain has TRBV19 and TRBJ2-7; D gene unclear. The CDR3 has 11 residues. Trimming removed 7 bases from V and 11 bases from J, with 15 bases in between. Germline V gene lookup returns CDR1 LNHDA and CDR2 SQIVND (reference sequence). CDR3 in amino acids: CASMGGPSKYF. The CDR3 coding sequence is TGTGCCAGTATGGGCGGCCCCTCCAAGTACTTC.

Details on this clonotype: One base away lies a much larger clone, so this may be a sequencing read error. This chain links TRBV29-1 with TRBJ2-1, with D perhaps being TRBD1 or TRBD2 (5 bases each). TRBJ2-7 explains the end of the DNA better; the J call may be wrong. The germline V gene encodes CDR1 SQVTM and CDR2 ANQGSEA. The CDR3 spans 14 residues. The CDR3 region has the DNA TGCAGCGTTGAAGCCAGAGGGACGTACAATGAGCAGTACTTC. Protein sequence: CSVEARGTYNEQYF.

The V gene is TRBV27, the J gene TRBJ2-1; tentative D call: TRBD1 (5 bases). Germline assignment: CDR1 MNHEY and CDR2 SMNVEV (reference sequence). This CDR3 is 14 amino acids long. The V gene lost 3 bases and the J gene lost 2 bases, with 8 bases spanning the gap. In nucleotides, the CDR3 is TGTGCCAGCAGTTTTCCAGGGACCTACAATGAGCAGTTCTTC. The encoded protein is CASSFPGTYNEQFF.

This clonotype was detected only a few times. The CDR3 is CASGGTGYFLYGYTF. In DNA form, the CDR3 reads TGTGCCAGCGGTGGGACAGGATATTTTCTCTATGGCTACACCTTC. J is TRBJ1-2 and V is TRBV28; 8 bases fit TRBD1. CDR1 MDHEN and CDR2 SYDVKM come from the germline V gene. The V and J ends lost 8 bases and 4 bases, in that order; junction bases with no gene match: 12. The CDR3 is 15 residues long.

The chain combines TRBV24-1 with TRBJ1-5; 9 nucleotides align to TRBD1. V gave up 4 bases and J gave up 5 bases; unmatched junction bases: 2. The germline gives CDR1 KGHDR, CDR2 SFDVKD. The CDR3 spans 14 residues. CDR3 in DNA: TGTGCCACCAGTGAGAGGACAGGGGATCAGCCCCAGCATTTT. It yields the protein CATSERTGDQPQHF.

The V and J genes are TRBV30 and TRBJ2-7; 8 bases agree with TRBD1. Trimming at V came to 3 bases and at J to 3 bases, leaving 4 bases not matched to a gene. The V gene's germline CDR1 is GTSNPN and CDR2 SVGIG (reference sequence). The length of the CDR3 is 13 residues. CDR3 DNA: TGTGCCTGGAGAGGGACAGGCGACTACGAGCAGTACTTC. It yields the protein CAWRGTGDYEQYF.

Turning to this clonotype: This could be a read error, since a much larger clone is one nucleotide away. This chain connects TRBV12-3 or TRBV12-4 to TRBJ2-5; a weak D match, TRBD2 (5 bases). The CDR3 is made up of 14 amino acids. V was cut by 0 bases and J by 11 bases, with 16 bases left in between. In DNA form, the CDR3 reads TGTGCCAGCAGTTTAGCCCAGCTAGCCCACGGGCAGTACTTC. This codes for CASSLAQLAHGQYF.

Many counts were recorded for this clonotype. V usage is TRBV7-9 and J usage is TRBJ1-1; D might be TRBD1 (5 bases). Per the germline V gene, CDR1 is SEHNR and CDR2 is FQNEAQ (reference sequence). CDR3 length equals 13 residues. Between the trimmed V and J ends, which lost 4 bases and 1 base, there was a span of 7 bases. CDR3 nucleotides: TGTGCCAGCAGCTCGACAGAGAACACTGAAGCTTTCTTT. This gives the protein CASSSTENTEAFF.